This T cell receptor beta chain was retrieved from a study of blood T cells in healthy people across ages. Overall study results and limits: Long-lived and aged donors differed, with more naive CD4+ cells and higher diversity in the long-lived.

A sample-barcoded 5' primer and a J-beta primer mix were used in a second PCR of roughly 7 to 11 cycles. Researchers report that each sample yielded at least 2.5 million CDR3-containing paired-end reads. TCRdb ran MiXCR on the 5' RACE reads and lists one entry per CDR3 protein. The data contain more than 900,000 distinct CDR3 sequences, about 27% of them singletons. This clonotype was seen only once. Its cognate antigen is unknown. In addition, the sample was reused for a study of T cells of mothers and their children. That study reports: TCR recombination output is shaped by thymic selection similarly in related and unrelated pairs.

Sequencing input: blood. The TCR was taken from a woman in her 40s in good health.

The CDR3 coding sequence is TGTGCCAGCAGCCTCCGGGATTCCCGGGACAGTCGCTATGGCTACACCTTC. It codes for CASSLRDSRDSRYGYTF. The chain couples TRBV7-9 to TRBJ1-2, with 7 bases matching TRBD1. The V and J ends lost 5 bases and 4 bases, in that order; junction bases with no gene match: 16. Per the germline V gene, CDR1 is SEHNR and CDR2 is FQNEAQ (reference sequence). The CDR3 has 17 residues.